These 17 T cell receptor beta chains came from one sample sequenced in a study of cytomegalovirus exposure and HLA in healthy donors. PCR was performed using 60 Vbeta and 13 Jbeta primers. Assay: immunoSEQ multiplex PCR; the TCRdb copy retains only in-frame clones and omits some. The sample includes 100,000 to 150,000 clones, 74% of them seen just once. The specimen was PBMCs. Every receptor here comes from a woman between 50 and 59 years old in good health and CMV-seropositive.

The rearrangement links TRBV10-1 to TRBJ1-2, with D perhaps TRBD1 (5 bases). Germline V gene sequence: CDR1 WNHNN, CDR2 SYGVQD (reference sequence). The CDR3 spans 13 residues. The V end was cut by 6 bases, the J end by 8 bases, with 16 bases between. The CDR3, as DNA: TGCGCCAGCAGCGGGCTCGGGACTGCAGGCTACACCTTC. Encoded protein: CASSGLGTAGYTF.

CDR3 loop: CASRLGRGHEQYF. As DNA, the CDR3 is TGTGCCAGCAGGCTGGGCAGGGGCCACGAGCAGTACTTC. The genes are TRBV7-6 and TRBJ2-7, with D possibly TRBD1 on 6 matching bases. The germline CDR1 and CDR2 sequences are SGHVS and FNYEAQ. CDR3 length: 13 amino acids. V was trimmed by 6 bases and J by 5 bases, leaving 14 bases between them.

The chain carries TRBV7-9 and TRBJ2-5; D perhaps matches TRBD2 (6 bases). Trimming left V 4 bases short and J 9 bases short, with 15 bases between. There are 13 residues in the CDR3. CDR1 SEHNR and CDR2 FQNEAQ come from the germline V gene (reference sequence). CDR3 residues: CASSSGLRQSQYF. The CDR3 DNA reads as TGTGCCAGCAGCTCGGGACTGAGGCAGTCCCAGTACTTC.

The chain employs TRBV2 and TRBJ1-4; D gene unclear. This CDR3 has 16 amino acids. Trimming removed 2 bases from V and 4 bases from J, with 14 bases in between. The V gene's germline CDR1 is SNHLY and CDR2 FYNNEI. The CDR3, as DNA: TGTGCCAGCAGTGAACTACTGGGTGCGGGTAATGAAAAACTGTTTTTT. It is translated as CASSELLGAGNEKLFF.

This chain uses TRBV15 with TRBJ1-2, with 8 bases lining up with TRBD1. The length of the CDR3 is 12 residues. The V segment lost 8 bases and the J segment 2 bases; nucleotides outside the gene matches: 1. The germline gives CDR1 LNHNV, CDR2 YYDKDF (reference sequence). The CDR3 here is CATGQGNYGYTF. For the CDR3, the DNA is TGTGCCACCGGACAGGGCAACTATGGCTACACCTTC. Using reference TRBV15 and TRBJ1-2 for the parts outside the CDR3, the full variable domain is DAMVIQNPRYQVTQFGKPVTLSCSQTLNHNVMYWYQQKSSQAPKLLFHYYDKDFNNEADTPDNFQSRRPNTSFCFLDIRSPGLGDTAMYLCATGQGNYGYTFGSGTRLTVV.

The V call is TRBV19, the J call TRBJ2-5; TRBD1 aligns across 7 bases. CDR3 size: 14 residues. Germline V CDR1 and CDR2: LNHDA, SQIVND (reference sequence). The V gene end was trimmed by 9 bases and the J gene end by 5 bases; junction bases not matched to a gene: 12. CDR3 sequence: CASKDRQGMETQYF. The CDR3 coding sequence is TGTGCCAGCAAGGACAGACAGGGTATGGAGACCCAGTACTTC.

The rearrangement links TRBV29-1 to TRBJ2-7; TRBD1 matches 8 bases. The germline V gene has CDR1 SQVTM and CDR2 ANQGSEA. V lost 6 bases to trimming and J lost 3 bases; unmatched junction nucleotides: 4. The CDR3 consists of 12 residues. For the CDR3, the DNA is TGCAGCGTGACCACAGGGGGCTACGAGCAGTACTTC. It is translated as CSVTTGGYEQYF.

The chain carries TRBV7-2 and TRBJ1-2, with D perhaps matching TRBD1 (6 bases). This CDR3 is built from 15 residues. Between the trimmed V and J ends, which lost 5 bases and 0 bases, there was a span of 13 bases. Germline assignment: CDR1 SGHTA and CDR2 FQGNSA. The CDR3 DNA reads TGTGCCAGCAGCCCCCGGGACATTACTAACTATGGCTACACCTTC. It is translated as CASSPRDITNYGYTF.

The J gene is TRBJ2-2, the V gene TRBV5-5; 10 bases match TRBD2. V shed 4 bases, J shed 1 base, and the junction held 4 bases outside the gene matches. The CDR3 runs to 16 residues. CDR1 is SGHKS and CDR2 is YYEKEE in the germline V gene (reference sequence). In DNA, the CDR3 is TGTGCCAGCAGCCTAGGACTAGCGGAGAACACCGGGGAGCTGTTTTTT. Protein: CASSLGLAENTGELFF.

The chain links TRBV27 to TRBJ1-2; D may be TRBD1 (6 bases). The CDR3 runs 13 residues. Germline V gene data show CDR1 as MNHEY and CDR2 as SMNVEV (reference sequence). V shed 5 bases and J shed 7 bases, with 14 bases lying between them. CDR3 DNA sequence: TGTGCCAGCAGTACAGGGTACAGATTTGGCTACACCTTC. Protein product: CASSTGYRFGYTF.

The chain uses TRBV5-1 and TRBJ1-1; D is undetermined. The CDR3 contains 12 residues. Between the trimmed V and J ends, which lost 3 bases and 6 bases, there was a span of 9 bases. Germline V CDR1 and CDR2: SGHRS, YFSETQ. The CDR3 spells CASSSLGAEAFF. The DNA of the CDR3 is TGCGCCAGCAGCTCCTTAGGAGCTGAAGCTTTCTTT.

This chain joins TRBV7-9 and TRBJ2-7; weak D call: TRBD2 (6 bases). Trimming removed 5 bases at V and 7 bases at J, with 18 bases between. The CDR3 has 14 amino acids. The germline gives CDR1 SEHNR, CDR2 FQNEAQ (reference sequence). The CDR3 DNA is TGTGCCAGCAGCGGAGGGCCAGGGTCAGTAGAGCAGTACTTC. Protein sequence: CASSGGPGSVEQYF.

The rearrangement links TRBV2 to TRBJ1-4, with 7 positions matching TRBD1. J lost 5 bases, V lost 4 bases, and 7 bases had no gene match. Germline V gene sequence: CDR1 SNHLY, CDR2 FYNNEI. The CDR3 totals 15 residues. The CDR3 DNA is TGTGCCAGCAGTGGGACAGGTTCCCTCAATGAAAAACTGTTTTTT. Its protein product is CASSGTGSLNEKLFF. Looking up the rest from reference TRBV2 and TRBJ1-4 gives the full variable domain: EPEVTQTPSHQVTQMGQEVILRCVPISNHLYFYWYRQILGQKVEFLVSFYNNEISEKSEIFDDQFSVERPDGSNFTLKIRSTKLEDSAMYFCASSGTGSLNEKLFFGSGTQLSVL.

The rearrangement uses TRBV11-3 and TRBJ2-3; 7 bases align to TRBD1. CDR1 and CDR2 (germline): SGHNT, YENEEA. The CDR3 contains 14 residues. With 4 bases clipped from V and 1 base from J, the junction kept 2 bases outside the gene matches. CDR3 bases: TGTGCCAGCAGCTCCGGGACAGGCACAGATACGCAGTATTTT. Translation: CASSSGTGTDTQYF.

The chain uses TRBV5-4 and TRBJ2-2; 7 bases map to TRBD2. V was clipped by 0 bases and J by 7 bases; unmatched bases: 6. The germline V gene has CDR1 SGHNT and CDR2 YYREEE (reference sequence). The length of the CDR3 is 15 residues. DNA for the CDR3: TGTGCCAGCAGCTTGGGAGGGACTACGGGCGGGGAGCTGTTTTTT. This gives the protein CASSLGGTTGGELFF. The full variable domain, in which reference TRBV5-4 and TRBJ2-2 provide the parts outside the CDR3, is ETGVTQSPTHLIKTRGQQVTLRCSSQSGHNTVSWYQQALGQGPQFIFQYYREEENGRGNFPPRFSGLQFPNYSSELNVNALELDDSALYLCASSLGGTTGGELFFGEGSRLTVL.

The gene calls are TRBV13 and TRBJ2-5; the D gene is possibly TRBD1 (6 bases). The CDR3 runs to 13 residues. Germline V lookup: CDR1 PRHDT, CDR2 FYEKMQ (reference sequence). V gave up 5 bases and J gave up 5 bases, with 12 bases separating them. The CDR3 region has the DNA TGTGCCAGCAGCCAGAACAGGGTTGAGACCCAGTACTTC. This translates into CASSQNRVETQYF.

V gene TRBV6-4 combines with J gene TRBJ1-6; 7 bases are shared with TRBD1. The CDR3 sequence is 15 residues long. Looked up from germline, CDR1 is MRHNA and CDR2 is SNTAGT. J lost 13 bases, V lost 3 bases, and 12 bases had no gene match. DNA for the CDR3: TGTGCCAGCAGTGAGCTCGGAGACAGGGCATCGCCCCTCCACTTT. Protein sequence: CASSELGDRASPLHF.